This TCR beta chain was identified in a study of PD-1 blockade in mismatch repair-deficient tumors. Study summary: Patients had around 12 mismatch repair-deficient cancer types, all previously treated and progressing.

Every patient had mismatch repair deficiency by PCR or immunohistochemistry. TCRs were sequenced from a few patients responding to pembrolizumab. The CDR3 consists of 12 residues. Germline V gene lookup returns CDR1 SQVTM and CDR2 ANQGSEA. Between the trimmed V and J ends, which lost 6 bases and 3 bases, there was a span of 11 bases. A word on this clone: What it binds is not known.

General study findings and limits: Rapid post-treatment expansion, then contraction, generally preceding radiologic response, marked tumor-resident clones.

Produced via immunoSEQ multiplex PCR; TCRdb's table is partial and in-frame only. The table records just under 80,000 clones, roughly 80% of them present only once. The chain couples TRBV29-1 to TRBJ1-1; D unclear. This receptor was identified in an adult with mismatch repair-deficient cancer. Sample: peripheral blood, taken 44 weeks after starting pembrolizumab. The CDR3 DNA is TGCAGCGTGGAGGGATTAGACACTGAAGCTTTCTTT. Protein product: CSVEGLDTEAFF. The full variable domain, rest sourced from reference TRBV29-1 and TRBJ1-1, is SAVISQKPSRDICQRGTSLTIQCQVDSQVTMMFWYRQQPGQSLTLIATANQGSEATYESGFVIDKFPISRPNLTFSTLTVSNMSPEDSSIYLCSVEGLDTEAFFGQGTRLTVV.